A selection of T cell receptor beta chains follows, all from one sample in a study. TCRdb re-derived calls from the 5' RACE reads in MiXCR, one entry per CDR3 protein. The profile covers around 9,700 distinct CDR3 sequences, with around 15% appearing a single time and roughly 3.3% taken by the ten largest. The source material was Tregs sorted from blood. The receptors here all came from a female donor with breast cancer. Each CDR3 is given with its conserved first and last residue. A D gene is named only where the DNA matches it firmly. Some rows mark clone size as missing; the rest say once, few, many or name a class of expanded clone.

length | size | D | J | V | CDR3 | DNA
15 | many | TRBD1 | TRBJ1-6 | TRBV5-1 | CASSFITGDNSPLHF | TGCGCCAGCAGCTTTATTACAGGGGACAATTCACCCCTCCACTTT
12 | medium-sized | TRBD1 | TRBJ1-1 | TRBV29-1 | CSGGTGRVEAFF | TGCAGCGGGGGGACAGGCCGAGTCGAAGCTTTCTTT
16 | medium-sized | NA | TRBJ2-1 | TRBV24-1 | CATSDPGGGRNNEQFF | TGTGCCACCAGTGACCCCGGGGGTGGGAGAAACAATGAGCAGTTCTTC
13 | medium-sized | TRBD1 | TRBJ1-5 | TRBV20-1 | CSAIVQGGQPQHF | TGCAGTGCTATTGTTCAGGGGGGTCAGCCCCAGCATTTT
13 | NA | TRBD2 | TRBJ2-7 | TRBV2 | CASGLAWSYEQYF | TGTGCCAGCGGACTAGCGTGGTCCTACGAGCAGTACTTC
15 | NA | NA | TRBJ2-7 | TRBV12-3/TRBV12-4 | CASSFSAGRAYEQYF | TGTGCCAGCAGTTTCTCAGCGGGCAGAGCCTACGAGCAGTACTTC
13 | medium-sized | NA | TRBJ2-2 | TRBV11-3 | CASSLMNTGELFF | TGTGCCAGCAGCTTAATGAACACCGGGGAGCTGTTTTTT
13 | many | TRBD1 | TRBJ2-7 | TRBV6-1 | CASSMGQGYEQYF | TGTGCCAGCAGTATGGGACAGGGATACGAGCAGTACTTC
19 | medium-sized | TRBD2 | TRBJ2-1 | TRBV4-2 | CASSQDGLAGVLSVGEQFF | TGTGCCAGCAGCCAAGACGGACTAGCGGGAGTTCTATCGGTCGGGGAGCAGTTCTTC
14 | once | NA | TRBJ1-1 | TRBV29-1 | CSVEALATATEAFF | TGCAGCGTTGAAGCGTTGGCCACAGCCACTGAAGCTTTCTTT
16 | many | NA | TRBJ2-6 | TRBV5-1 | CASSAGPRSGANVLTF | TGCGCCAGCAGCGCGGGACCGCGCTCTGGGGCCAACGTCCTGACTTTC
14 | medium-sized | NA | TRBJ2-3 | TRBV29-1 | CSVVGGWSTDTQYF | TGCAGCGTTGTGGGGGGTTGGAGCACAGATACGCAGTATTTT
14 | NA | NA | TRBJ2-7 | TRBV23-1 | CASSQSESFYEQYF | TGCGCCAGCAGTCAATCGGAGAGCTTTTACGAGCAGTACTTC
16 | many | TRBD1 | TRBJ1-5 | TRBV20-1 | CSARDADRGVWQPQHF | TGCAGTGCTAGAGATGCGGACAGGGGAGTATGGCAGCCCCAGCATTTT
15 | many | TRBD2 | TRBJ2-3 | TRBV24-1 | CATSDFVGGKDTQYF | TGTGCCACCAGTGATTTTGTGGGAGGGAAAGATACGCAGTATTTT